Shown below are 21 T cell receptor beta chains from a single sample sequenced in a study of control samples from healthy donors and cancer patients. Data came from immunoSEQ multiplex PCR; TCRdb stores just in-frame clones and leaves some out. This table has about 410,000 clones, more than 80% appearing once. The specimen was PBMCs. Source of these receptors: a man aged 35 to 55 with head and neck cancer.

The rearrangement joins TRBV5-1 to TRBJ1-6; a weak D match, TRBD1 (5 bases). V dropped 3 bases and J dropped 8 bases, with 18 bases sitting between them. This CDR3 spans 16 amino acids. The germline V gene encodes CDR1 SGHRS and CDR2 YFSETQ. The CDR3 here is CASSSTGAPIDSPLHF. CDR3 bases: TGCGCCAGCAGCTCGACCGGGGCCCCGATTGATTCACCCCTCCACTTT.

This chain connects TRBV29-1 to TRBJ2-5; 9 bases map to TRBD2. V dropped 4 bases and J dropped 11; count of bases not matched to a gene: 11. CDR3 size: 13 residues. Germline CDR1 reads SQVTM; CDR2 reads ANQGSEA. DNA for the CDR3: TGCAGCGTTGCGGTGCCCAGCGGGAGGTTTCAGTACTTC. This encodes CSVAVPSGRFQYF.

The genes are TRBV6-5 and TRBJ1-4, with TRBD1 identical over 7 bases. The V gene's germline CDR1 is MNHEY and CDR2 SVGAGI. V dropped 4 bases and J dropped 1; count of bases not matched to a gene: 6. This CDR3 has 16 amino acids. The CDR3: CASSSTGIGTNEKLFF. The DNA for the CDR3 is TGTGCCAGCAGTTCGACAGGGATCGGAACTAATGAAAAACTGTTTTTT.

This chain links TRBV7-9 with TRBJ2-7; 7 bases are shared with TRBD1. From germline, CDR1 is SEHNR and CDR2 FQNEAQ (reference sequence). This CDR3 has 15 residues. V dropped 2 bases and J dropped 3; count of bases not matched to a gene: 7. DNA for the CDR3: TGTGCCAGCAGCTTAAAACAGGGGTTGATCTACGAGCAGTACTTC. It codes for CASSLKQGLIYEQYF.

V is TRBV30 and J is TRBJ2-5; 7 nucleotides align to TRBD2. Looked up from germline, CDR1 is GTSNPN and CDR2 is SVGIG (reference sequence). This CDR3 is 13 amino acids long. The ends lost 5 bases at V and 4 bases at J; junction bases unmatched: 7. This CDR3 reads CAWGGSGGETQYF. The CDR3 DNA reads TGTGCCTGGGGGGGGTCGGGAGGAGAGACCCAGTACTTC.

V and J are TRBV11-2 and TRBJ2-3; maybe TRBD1 (5 bases). The CDR3 covers 12 residues. Germline V gene lookup returns CDR1 SGHAT and CDR2 FQNNGV. V was pared by 6 bases and J by 5 bases, with 9 bases between. The CDR3 loop reads CASRVTGDTQYF. The CDR3 DNA follows: TGTGCCAGCAGAGTCACAGGAGATACGCAGTATTTT.

This clone was detected once. This chain joins TRBV9 and TRBJ1-2, with 10 bases fitting TRBD1. This CDR3 has 15 residues. The ends lost 3 bases at V and 8 bases at J; junction bases unmatched: 10. The germline gives CDR1 SGDLS, CDR2 YYNGEE. CDR3 nucleotides: TGTGCCAGCAGCGAGAGAGGGGACAGGGGTGGCGGCTACACCTTC. Translation: CASSERGDRGGGYTF. The full variable domain, completed using reference TRBV9 and TRBJ1-2, is DSGVTQTPKHLITATGQRVTLRCSPRSGDLSVYWYQQSLDQGLQFLIQYYNGEERAKGNILERFSAQQFPDLHSELNLSSLELGDSALYFCASSERGDRGGGYTFGSGTRLTVV.

CDR3 loop: CATRYGLQGSPEAFF. DNA for the CDR3: TGTGCCACCAGATACGGGCTGCAGGGTTCCCCTGAAGCTTTCTTT. The chain links TRBV6-5 to TRBJ1-1, with D possibly being TRBD1 (5 bases). CDR1 is MNHEY, CDR2 SVGAGI, per germline. There are 15 residues in the CDR3. V was cut by 10 bases and J by 6 bases, with 24 bases left in between.

The chain uses TRBV28 and TRBJ2-5; TRBD2 is a possible D gene (6 bases). This CDR3 spans 14 amino acids. Trimming pared 3 bases from V and 7 bases from J, leaving 15 bases between. Per the germline V gene, CDR1 is MDHEN and CDR2 is SYDVKM. Here the CDR3 DNA reads TGTGCCAGCAGTTTTTCTGGGGGACTGGTGACCCAGTACTTC. It codes for CASSFSGGLVTQYF.

V is TRBV3-1 (or the pseudogene TRBV3-2) and J is TRBJ2-3; the D gene is possibly TRBD2 (6 bases). V was pared by 2 bases and J by 2 bases, with 14 bases between. CDR3 length: 16 residues. The germline V gene encodes CDR1 LGHDT and CDR2 YNNKEL (reference sequence). The CDR3 is CASSQFGSGLTDTQYF. In DNA, the CDR3 is TGTGCCAGCAGCCAATTCGGTAGCGGACTCACAGATACGCAGTATTTT.

This clone showed up just once. The genes are TRBV6-6 and TRBJ2-1; TRBD2 agrees at 9 bases. J was trimmed by 8 bases and V by 5 bases; bases with no gene match: 13. CDR1 is MNHNY and CDR2 is SVGAGI in the germline V gene (reference sequence). The CDR3 consists of 16 residues. CDR3 loop: CASSVTRGGLGYEQFF. The DNA of the CDR3 is TGTGCCAGCAGTGTAACGCGGGGGGGCCTGGGATATGAGCAGTTCTTC.

The chain has TRBV19 and TRBJ2-1, with 7 bases aligning to TRBD2. CDR1 is LNHDA and CDR2 is SQIVND in the germline V gene (reference sequence). The CDR3 has 15 amino acids. J was trimmed by 0 bases and V by 4 bases; bases with no gene match: 3. CDR3: CASSTPGGSYNEQFF. The DNA for the CDR3 is TGTGCCAGTAGTACCCCGGGGGGCTCCTACAATGAGCAGTTCTTC.

The rearrangement joins TRBV24-1 to TRBJ2-2; D could derive from TRBD1 or TRBD2 (7 bases each). Germline CDR1 and CDR2: KGHDR and SFDVKD. The CDR3 runs to 16 residues. Trimming stripped 5 bases from V and 1 base from J, with 13 bases between. The CDR3 bases are TGTGCCACCAGTGCCGGGGGGACAGTGAACACCGGGGAGCTGTTTTTT. Translating it yields CATSAGGTVNTGELFF.

This clone appeared a few times. V gene TRBV6-4 combines with J gene TRBJ1-2; 8 bases are a match to TRBD1. Germline V gives CDR1 MRHNA, CDR2 SNTAGT. There are 16 residues in the CDR3. Germline trimming cut 6 bases from V and 4 bases from J; bases unmatched to any gene: 13. The chain's CDR3 is CASSPGATGAFYGYTF. The CDR3 bases are TGTGCCAGCAGCCCCGGGGCGACAGGGGCGTTCTATGGCTACACCTTC.

This chain links TRBV4-3 with TRBJ2-5; 7 nucleotides align to TRBD1. CDR1 is LGHNA and CDR2 is YSLEER in the germline V gene. The CDR3 extends over 16 amino acids. With V trimmed by 0 bases and J by 2 bases, 6 bases remained unmatched. The CDR3 sequence: CASSQESGTAQETQYF. The CDR3 DNA is TGCGCCAGCAGCCAAGAAAGTGGGACAGCTCAAGAGACCCAGTACTTC.

V usage is TRBV7-8 and J usage is TRBJ1-3; 7 bases line up with TRBD1. This CDR3 spans 15 amino acids. After removal of 6 bases from V and 0 bases from J, the junction contained 5 bases not matched to a gene. Germline assignment: CDR1 SGHVS and CDR2 FQNEAQ. The CDR3: CASRAGGASGNTIYF. CDR3 bases: TGTGCCAGCAGGGCAGGGGGTGCCTCTGGAAACACCATATATTTT. Variable domain in full (rest from reference TRBV7-8 and TRBJ1-3): GAGVSQSPRYKVAKRGQDVALRCDPISGHVSLFWYQQALGQGPEFLTYFQNEAQLDKSGLPSDRFFAERPEGSVSTLKIQRTQQEDSAVYLCASRAGGASGNTIYFGEGSWLTVV.

This chain connects TRBV5-1 to TRBJ2-2; 13 bases map to TRBD2. Germline V gene data show CDR1 as SGHRS and CDR2 as YFSETQ. The CDR3 is 16 residues long. Germline trimming cut 3 bases from V and 4 bases from J; bases unmatched to any gene: 3. In DNA form, the CDR3 reads TGCGCCAGCAGCTCCGGGACTAGCGGGGTCACCGGGGAGCTGTTTTTT. Translating gives CASSSGTSGVTGELFF.

The CDR3 nucleotides read TGTGCCAGCAGTCGACGCATAGCGGGAGATAACGAGCAGTTCTTC. This gives the protein CASSRRIAGDNEQFF. The rearrangement joins TRBV6-5 to TRBJ2-1; 9 bases fit TRBD2. In germline, CDR1 is MNHEY, CDR2 SVGAGI. The V and J ends lost 5 bases and 10 bases, in that order; junction bases with no gene match: 12. The CDR3 covers 15 residues.

The CDR3 DNA follows: TGTGCCAGCAAAGAAGGACAGGGCGGGGGTTCTGGCTACACCTTC. It translates to CASKEGQGGGSGYTF. The J gene is TRBJ1-2, the V gene TRBV28; 8 bases are a match to TRBD1. This CDR3 is 15 amino acids long. J gave up 7 bases and V 7 bases, and 14 bases lay outside the gene matches. Germline CDR1 is MDHEN and CDR2 is SYDVKM.

This clone was counted once. The chain joins TRBV9 to TRBJ2-2, with TRBD1 as a possible D gene (6 bases). The CDR3 is 15 residues long. Germline CDR1 SGDLS, CDR2 YYNGEE. Trimming pared 4 bases from V and 5 bases from J, leaving 15 bases between. CDR3: CASSLKWGQTGELFF. CDR3 coding DNA: TGTGCCAGCAGCCTTAAGTGGGGGCAAACCGGGGAGCTGTTTTTT.

This rearrangement joins TRBV9 to TRBJ2-1; a weak D match, TRBD1 (5 bases). This CDR3 region has 13 residues. The germline V gene encodes CDR1 SGDLS and CDR2 YYNGEE. V gave up 3 bases and J gave up 7 bases, with 11 bases separating them. The CDR3 protein is CASSETERNEQFF. As DNA, the CDR3 is TGTGCCAGCAGCGAGACAGAAAGAAATGAGCAGTTCTTC.